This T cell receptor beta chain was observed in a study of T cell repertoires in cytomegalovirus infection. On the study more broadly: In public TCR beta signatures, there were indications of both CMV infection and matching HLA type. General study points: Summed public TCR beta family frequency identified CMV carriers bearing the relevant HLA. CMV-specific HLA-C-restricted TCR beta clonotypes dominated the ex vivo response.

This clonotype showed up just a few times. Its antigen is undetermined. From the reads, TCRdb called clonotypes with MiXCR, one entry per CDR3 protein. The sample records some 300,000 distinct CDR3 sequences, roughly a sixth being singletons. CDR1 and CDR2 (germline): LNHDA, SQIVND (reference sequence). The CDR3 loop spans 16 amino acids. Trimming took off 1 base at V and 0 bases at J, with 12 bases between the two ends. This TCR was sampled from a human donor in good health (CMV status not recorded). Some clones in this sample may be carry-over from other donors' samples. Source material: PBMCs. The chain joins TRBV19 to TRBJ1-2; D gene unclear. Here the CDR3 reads CASSIALAQANYGYTF. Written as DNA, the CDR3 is TGTGCCAGTAGTATAGCTCTGGCACAAGCTAACTATGGCTACACCTTC.